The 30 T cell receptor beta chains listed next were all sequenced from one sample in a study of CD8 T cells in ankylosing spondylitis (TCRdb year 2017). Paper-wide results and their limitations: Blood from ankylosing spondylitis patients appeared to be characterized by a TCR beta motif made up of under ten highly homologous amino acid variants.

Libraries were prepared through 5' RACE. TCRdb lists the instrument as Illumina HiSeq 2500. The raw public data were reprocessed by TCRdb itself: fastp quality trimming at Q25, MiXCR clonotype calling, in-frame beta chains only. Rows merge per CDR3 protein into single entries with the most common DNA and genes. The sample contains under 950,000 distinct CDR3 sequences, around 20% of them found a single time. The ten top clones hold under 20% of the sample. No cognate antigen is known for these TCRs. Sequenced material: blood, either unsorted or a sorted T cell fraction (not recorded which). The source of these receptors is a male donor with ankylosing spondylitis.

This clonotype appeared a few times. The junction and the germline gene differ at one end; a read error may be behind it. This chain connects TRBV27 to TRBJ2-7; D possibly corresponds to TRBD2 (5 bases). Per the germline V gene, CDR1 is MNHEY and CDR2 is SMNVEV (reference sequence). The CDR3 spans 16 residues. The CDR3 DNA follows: TGTGCCAGCATTTTATCGCCGGGGTCCAGCTCCTACGAGCAGTACTTC. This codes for CASILSPGSSSYEQYF.

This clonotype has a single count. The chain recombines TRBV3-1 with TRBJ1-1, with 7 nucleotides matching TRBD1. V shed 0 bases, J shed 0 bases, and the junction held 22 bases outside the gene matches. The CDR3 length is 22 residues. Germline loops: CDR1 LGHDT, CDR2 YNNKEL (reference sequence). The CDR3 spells CASSQEQERGRFFGTLNTEAFF. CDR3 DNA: TGTGCCAGCAGCCAAGAACAGGAGAGGGGGCGCTTTTTTGGGACTCTGAACACTGAAGCTTTCTTT.

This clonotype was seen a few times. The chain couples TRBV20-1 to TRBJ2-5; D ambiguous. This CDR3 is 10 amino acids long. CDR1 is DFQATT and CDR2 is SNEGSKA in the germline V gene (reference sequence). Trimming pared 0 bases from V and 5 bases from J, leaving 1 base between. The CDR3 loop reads CSAREETQYF. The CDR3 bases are TGCAGTGCTAGAGAGGAGACCCAGTACTTC.

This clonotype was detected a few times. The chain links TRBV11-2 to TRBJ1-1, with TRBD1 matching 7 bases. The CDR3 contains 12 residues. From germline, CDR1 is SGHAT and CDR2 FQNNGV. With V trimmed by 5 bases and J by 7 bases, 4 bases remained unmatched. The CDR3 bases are TGTGCCAGCAGCCATAGACAGGGTGAAGCTTTCTTT. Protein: CASSHRQGEAFF.

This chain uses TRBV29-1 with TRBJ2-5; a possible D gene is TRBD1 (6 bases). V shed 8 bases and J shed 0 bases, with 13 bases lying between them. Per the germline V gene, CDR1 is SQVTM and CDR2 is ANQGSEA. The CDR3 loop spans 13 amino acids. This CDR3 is CSTRQVYQETQYF. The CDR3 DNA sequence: TGCAGCACCCGACAGGTCTACCAAGAGACCCAGTACTTC.

The CDR3 reads CASSLGRSDTQYF. The CDR3 DNA is TGTGCCAGCAGTCTGGGAAGGTCAGATACGCAGTATTTT. J is TRBJ2-3 and V is TRBV27; D remains ambiguous. The CDR3 extends over 13 amino acids. Looked up from germline, CDR1 is MNHEY and CDR2 is SMNVEV (reference sequence). The ends were cut back, 5 bases at V and 4 bases at J, with 10 bases in the middle.

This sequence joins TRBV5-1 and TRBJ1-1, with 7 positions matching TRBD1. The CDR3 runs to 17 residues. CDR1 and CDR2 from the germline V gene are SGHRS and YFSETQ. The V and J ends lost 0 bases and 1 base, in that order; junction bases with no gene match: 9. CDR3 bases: TGCGCCAGCAGCTTGGGACAGGGAGGTCCTCAGAACACTGAAGCTTTCTTT. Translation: CASSLGQGGPQNTEAFF.

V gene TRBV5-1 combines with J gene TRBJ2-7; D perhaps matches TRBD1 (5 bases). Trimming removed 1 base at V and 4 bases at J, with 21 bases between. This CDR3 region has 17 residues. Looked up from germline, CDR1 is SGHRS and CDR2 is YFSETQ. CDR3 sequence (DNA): TGCGCCAGCAGCTTGTCGGTCAGGGTCAGCTATGCGTACGAGCAGTACTTC. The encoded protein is CASSLSVRVSYAYEQYF.

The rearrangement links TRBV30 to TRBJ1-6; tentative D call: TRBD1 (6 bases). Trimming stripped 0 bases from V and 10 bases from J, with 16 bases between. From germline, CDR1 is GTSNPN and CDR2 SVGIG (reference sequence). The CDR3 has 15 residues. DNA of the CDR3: TGTGCCTGGAGTGTATCTGGGGGCAAAGGATCACCCCTCCACTTT. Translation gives CAWSVSGGKGSPLHF.

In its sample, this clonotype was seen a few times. CDR3 DNA sequence: TGTGCCAGCGCAGGGAGGACGGACACCGGGGAGCTGTTTTTT. It yields the protein CASAGRTDTGELFF. The chain combines TRBV25-1 with TRBJ2-2, with a tentative D call TRBD2 (6 bases). Germline-derived CDR1 and CDR2 are MGHDK and SYGVNS. With 8 bases removed from V and 3 bases from J, the gap between germline ends came to 13 bases. The CDR3 is made up of 14 amino acids.

The CDR3 nucleotides read TGCAGTGCTAGAGGTTGGCAGGGAGCCTATGGCTACACCTTC. Encoded protein: CSARGWQGAYGYTF. V and J are TRBV20-1 and TRBJ1-2, with a possible D match to TRBD1 (5 bases). CDR1 is DFQATT and CDR2 is SNEGSKA in the germline V gene (reference sequence). The CDR3 has 14 residues. The V end was cut by 1 base, the J end by 4 bases, with 13 bases between.

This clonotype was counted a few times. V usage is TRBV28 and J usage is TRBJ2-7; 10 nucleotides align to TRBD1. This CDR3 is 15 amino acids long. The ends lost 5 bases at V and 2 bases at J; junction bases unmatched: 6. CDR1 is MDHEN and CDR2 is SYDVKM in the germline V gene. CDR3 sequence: CASSKPGQGTYEQYF. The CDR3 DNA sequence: TGTGCCAGCAGTAAGCCGGGACAGGGGACCTACGAGCAGTACTTC.

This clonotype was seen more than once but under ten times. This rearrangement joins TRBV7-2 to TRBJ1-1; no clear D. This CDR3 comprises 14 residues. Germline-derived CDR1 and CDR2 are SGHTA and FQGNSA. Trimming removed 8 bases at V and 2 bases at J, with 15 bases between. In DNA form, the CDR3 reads TGTGCCAGCCGCCTAATCCGGGCCAACACTGAAGCTTTCTTT. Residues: CASRLIRANTEAFF.

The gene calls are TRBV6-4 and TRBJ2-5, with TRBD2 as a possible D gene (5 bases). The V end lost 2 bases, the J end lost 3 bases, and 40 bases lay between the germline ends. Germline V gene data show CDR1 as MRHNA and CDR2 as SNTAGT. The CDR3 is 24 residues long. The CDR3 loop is CASSDPTKFAPPSVLGIQKETQYF. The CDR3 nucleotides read TGTGCCAGCAGTGACCCGACTAAGTTTGCGCCGCCAAGCGTTCTAGGTATTCAGAAAGAGACCCAGTACTTC.

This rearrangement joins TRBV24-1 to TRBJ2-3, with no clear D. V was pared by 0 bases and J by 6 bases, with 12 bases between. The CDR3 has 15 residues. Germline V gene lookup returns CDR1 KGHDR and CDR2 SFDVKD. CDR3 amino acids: CATSDLRVGSDTQYF. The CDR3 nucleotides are TGTGCCACCAGTGATTTGAGGGTTGGAAGCGATACGCAGTATTTT.

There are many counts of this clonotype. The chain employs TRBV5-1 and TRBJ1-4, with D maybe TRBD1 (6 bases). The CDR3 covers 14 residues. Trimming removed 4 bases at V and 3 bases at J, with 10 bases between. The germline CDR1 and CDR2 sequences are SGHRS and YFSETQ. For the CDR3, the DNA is TGCGCCAGCAGCGGGGGGGCGGCTAATGAAAAACTGTTTTTT. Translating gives CASSGGAANEKLFF.

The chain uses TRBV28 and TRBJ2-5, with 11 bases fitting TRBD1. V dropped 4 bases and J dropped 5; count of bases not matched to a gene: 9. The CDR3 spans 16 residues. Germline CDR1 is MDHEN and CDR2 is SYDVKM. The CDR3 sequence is CASSWDRGGQSETQYF. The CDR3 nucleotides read TGTGCCAGCAGTTGGGACAGGGGGGGACAGTCGGAGACCCAGTACTTC.

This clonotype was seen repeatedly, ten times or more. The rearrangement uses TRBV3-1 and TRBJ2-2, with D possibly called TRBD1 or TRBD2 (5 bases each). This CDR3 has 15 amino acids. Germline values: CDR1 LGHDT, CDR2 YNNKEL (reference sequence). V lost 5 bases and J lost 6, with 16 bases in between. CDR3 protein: CASSKPGPRAGELFF. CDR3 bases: TGTGCCAGCAGCAAACCGGGACCACGCGCCGGGGAGCTGTTTTTT.

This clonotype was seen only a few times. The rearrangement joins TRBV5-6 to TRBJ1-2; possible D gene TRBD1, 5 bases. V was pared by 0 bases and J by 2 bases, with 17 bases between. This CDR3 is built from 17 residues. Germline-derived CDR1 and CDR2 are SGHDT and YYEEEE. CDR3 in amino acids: CASSLGAWFGTNYGYTF. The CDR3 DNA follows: TGTGCCAGCAGCTTGGGGGCGTGGTTTGGGACGAACTATGGCTACACCTTC.

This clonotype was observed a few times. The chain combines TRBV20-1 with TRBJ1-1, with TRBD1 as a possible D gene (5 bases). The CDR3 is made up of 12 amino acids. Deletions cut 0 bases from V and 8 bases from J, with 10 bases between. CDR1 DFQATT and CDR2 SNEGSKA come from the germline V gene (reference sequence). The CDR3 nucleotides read TGCAGTGCTAGAGATTACAGGCGGGAAGCTTTCTTT. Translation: CSARDYRREAFF.

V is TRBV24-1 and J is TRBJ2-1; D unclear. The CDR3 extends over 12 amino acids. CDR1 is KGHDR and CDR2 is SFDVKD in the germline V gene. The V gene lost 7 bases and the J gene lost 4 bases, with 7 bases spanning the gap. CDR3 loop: CATSTAYNEQFF. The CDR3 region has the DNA TGTGCCACCAGCACAGCATACAATGAGCAGTTCTTC.

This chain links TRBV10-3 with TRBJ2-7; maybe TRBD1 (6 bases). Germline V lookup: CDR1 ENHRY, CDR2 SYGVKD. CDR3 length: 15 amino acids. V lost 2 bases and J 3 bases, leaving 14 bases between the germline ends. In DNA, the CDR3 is TGTGCCATCAGTGAGCCCGGGGACACCAACTACGAGCAGTACTTC. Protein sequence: CAISEPGDTNYEQYF.

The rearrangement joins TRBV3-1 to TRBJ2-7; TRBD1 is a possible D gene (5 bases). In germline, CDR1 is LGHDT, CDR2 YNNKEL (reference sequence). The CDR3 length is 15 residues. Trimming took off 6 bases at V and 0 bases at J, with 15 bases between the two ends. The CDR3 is CASSRSPGRSYEQYF. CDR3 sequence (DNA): TGTGCCAGCAGTCGTTCTCCAGGGCGCTCCTACGAGCAGTACTTC.

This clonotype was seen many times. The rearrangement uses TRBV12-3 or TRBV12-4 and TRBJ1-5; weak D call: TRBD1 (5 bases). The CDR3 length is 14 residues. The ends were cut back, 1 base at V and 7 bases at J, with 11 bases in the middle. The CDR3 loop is CASSLGQGEQPQHF. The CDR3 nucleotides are TGTGCCAGCAGTTTAGGGCAGGGTGAACAGCCCCAGCATTTT.

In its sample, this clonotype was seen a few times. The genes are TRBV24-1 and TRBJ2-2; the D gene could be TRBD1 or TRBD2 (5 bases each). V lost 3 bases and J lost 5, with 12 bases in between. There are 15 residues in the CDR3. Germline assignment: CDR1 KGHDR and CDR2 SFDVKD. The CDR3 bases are TGTGCCACCAGTGATCCCCAGGGACGGACCGGGGAGCTGTTTTTT. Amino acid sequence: CATSDPQGRTGELFF.

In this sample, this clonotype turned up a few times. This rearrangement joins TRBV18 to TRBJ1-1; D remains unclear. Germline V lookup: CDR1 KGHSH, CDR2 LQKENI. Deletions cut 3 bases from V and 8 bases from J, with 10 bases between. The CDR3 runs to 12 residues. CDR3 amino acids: CASSPKAEEAFF. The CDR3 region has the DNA TGTGCCAGCTCACCCAAAGCGGAAGAAGCTTTCTTT.

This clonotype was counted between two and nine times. The CDR3 DNA sequence: TGTGCCAGCAGCTTAGGACACCGGGGAGACATTCAGTACTTC. Its translation is CASSLGHRGDIQYF. This chain connects TRBV11-2 to TRBJ2-4; D might be TRBD2 (5 bases). Per the germline V gene, CDR1 is SGHAT and CDR2 is FQNNGV. V lost 1 base to trimming and J lost 8 bases, with 12 bases between them. This CDR3 region has 14 residues.

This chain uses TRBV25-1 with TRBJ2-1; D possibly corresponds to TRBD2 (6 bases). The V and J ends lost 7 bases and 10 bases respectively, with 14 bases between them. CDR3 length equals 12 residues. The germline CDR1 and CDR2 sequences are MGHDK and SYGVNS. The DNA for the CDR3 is TGTGCCAGCAACAGACTAGATGGCGAGCAGTTCTTC. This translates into CASNRLDGEQFF.

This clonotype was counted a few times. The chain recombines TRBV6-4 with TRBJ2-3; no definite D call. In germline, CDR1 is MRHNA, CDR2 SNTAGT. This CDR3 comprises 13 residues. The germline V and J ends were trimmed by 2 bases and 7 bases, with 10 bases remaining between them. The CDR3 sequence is CASSDGDSHTQYF. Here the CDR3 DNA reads TGTGCCAGCAGTGACGGAGACTCTCATACGCAGTATTTT.

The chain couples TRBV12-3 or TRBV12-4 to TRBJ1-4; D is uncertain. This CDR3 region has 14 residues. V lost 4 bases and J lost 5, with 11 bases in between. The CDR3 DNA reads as TGTGCCAGCAGTTCCTGGAGTGAAAATGAAAAACTGTTTTTT. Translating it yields CASSSWSENEKLFF.